This passage covers 7 T cell receptor beta chains from one sample sequenced in a study of cytomegalovirus exposure and HLA in healthy donors. Profiling relied on immunoSEQ multiplex PCR, and the TCRdb table lists in-frame clones only, not all of them. The table has more than 55,000 clones, 85% to 90% seen once. The sequenced material came from PBMCs. Every receptor here comes from a woman in her late teens or twenties in good health and CMV-seronegative.

This chain connects TRBV4-2 to TRBJ1-2, with D tentatively TRBD1 (6 bases). This CDR3 comprises 14 residues. CDR1 is LGHNA, CDR2 YNFKEQ, per germline. Trimming removed 8 bases at V and 0 bases at J, with 13 bases between. CDR3 loop: CASLGQGTNYGYTF. For the CDR3, the DNA is TGTGCCAGCCTCGGTCAGGGGACTAACTATGGCTACACCTTC.

This clone was seen only once. The chain is built from TRBV18 and TRBJ2-5; 7 bases agree with TRBD2. The CDR3 runs to 18 residues. Trimming took 3 bases from V and 5 from J; bases not matched to a gene: 18. Germline CDR1 KGHSH, CDR2 LQKENI. The CDR3 region has the DNA TGTGCCAGCTCACCGGGACTAAGAACTATTCGCTCGACCGAGACCCAGTACTTC. This codes for CASSPGLRTIRSTETQYF.

This clone was counted once. The V gene is TRBV10-1, the J gene TRBJ2-1, with TRBD2 identical over 9 bases. V dropped 6 bases and J dropped 5; count of bases not matched to a gene: 8. The CDR3 is made up of 15 amino acids. In germline, CDR1 is WNHNN, CDR2 SYGVQD (reference sequence). CDR3 DNA: TGCGCCAGCAGCGAATCTAGCGGGGTAAACAATGAGCAGTTCTTC. Amino acid sequence: CASSESSGVNNEQFF.

This chain joins TRBV4-2 and TRBJ2-5; tentative D call: TRBD1 (7 bases). CDR1 and CDR2 from the germline V gene are LGHNA and YNFKEQ. This CDR3 spans 17 amino acids. V was shortened by 0 bases and J by 5 bases, with 19 bases between the two germline ends. The CDR3 loop reads CASSQDSLGQGGETQYF. CDR3 nucleotides: TGTGCCAGCAGCCAAGATTCGTTAGGGCAGGGGGGTGAGACCCAGTACTTC.

This chain uses TRBV4-3 with TRBJ1-1; D is unresolved. The CDR3 consists of 15 residues. V lost 0 bases, J lost 1 base, and 9 bases lay in between. The germline gives CDR1 LGHNA, CDR2 YSLEER. The CDR3 region is CASSQEMAGNTEAFF. DNA for the CDR3: TGCGCCAGCAGCCAAGAAATGGCAGGGAACACTGAAGCTTTCTTT.

This chain connects TRBV7-9 to TRBJ2-3; 9 nucleotides agree with TRBD1. Trimming at V came to 3 bases and at J to 3 bases, leaving 7 bases not matched to a gene. The germline gives CDR1 SEHNR, CDR2 FQNEAQ (reference sequence). There are 16 residues in the CDR3. The CDR3 DNA is TGTGCCAGCAGCTTGAGCACAGGGGGCGGGACAGATACGCAGTATTTT. Residues: CASSLSTGGGTDTQYF.

The rearrangement uses TRBV28 and TRBJ1-1; 8 bases align to TRBD1. This CDR3 contains 16 residues. V was pared by 0 bases and J by 3 bases, with 6 bases of the junction left unmatched. Germline V gene sequence: CDR1 MDHEN, CDR2 SYDVKM. The CDR3 spells CASSLWAGGRDTEAFF. The CDR3 DNA reads TGTGCCAGCAGTTTATGGGCAGGGGGCAGGGACACTGAAGCTTTCTTT.